This T cell receptor (beta chain) came from a study of PD-L1 blockade in urothelial cancer. Study in general: Patients had received 0 to 3 prior chemotherapy regimens.

TCRdb keeps only in-frame clones here, not all; method: immunoSEQ multiplex PCR. The sample has more than 75,000 clones, roughly 90% seen once. Trimming took 5 bases from V and 2 from J, leaving 12 bases between them. Germline V gene data show CDR1 as ENHRY and CDR2 as SYGVKD. CDR3 size: 14 residues. J is TRBJ1-2 and V is TRBV10-3, with D tentatively TRBD1 (6 bases). The TCR originated in a man in his 60s with urothelial cancer. Source: PBMCs, taken around atezolizumab (anti-PD-L1) treatment. CDR3 loop: CAISNRVSNYGYTF. The CDR3 DNA reads TGTGCCATCAGTAACAGGGTCTCAAACTATGGCTACACCTTC.